This T cell receptor beta chain originates from a study of blood T cell repertoires in COVID-19 (TCRdb year 2020). Looking at the study overall: Samples from collaborators originated in the United States, Italy and Spain and spanned both the acute and convalescent phases of COVID-19. Where HLA class I and class II types were available, the types were taken from metadata supplied by the sample provider, not from assay-based typing. A freely available public database, intended as a resource for researchers studying the immune response to SARS-CoV-2, is where the repertoires were released. The prospective study material was composed of cDNA or gDNA derived from T cells, B-cell-depleted T cells, or PBMCs. Nearly every sample came with metadata listing a de-identified subject ID, COVID-19 status, age in years and sex. Deeply sampled blood TCRbeta repertoires from subjects exposed to, actively infected with, or recovered from COVID-19 were included in the dataset. Samples were obtained from the ongoing ImmuneRACE study (first 160 participants) and from 1,000 to 1,500 subjects provided by 6 global collaborators. Results and caveats for the whole study, not just this receptor: The amount of clinical and demographic metadata varied by source and participant and was provided uncurated.

TCRbeta CDR3 regions were amplified from genomic DNA by means of the immunoSEQ Assay, a bias-controlled multiplex PCR. The study's own analysis went as follows. The number of nucleated cells in each sample was estimated from the amplification of reference gene primers within the assay. Sequence reads were collapsed and filtered to measure the absolute abundance of every unique TCRbeta CDR3 rearrangement. For each sample, productive Simpson clonality was calculated as the square root of Simpson's diversity index across productive rearrangements. Here the immuneACCESS table is served through TCRdb, limited to in-frame sequences with V and J called. Missing clones are a known gap in these copies; in checked studies unresolved V genes cover under half, and the rest lacks a known reason. The V and J calls and clone size are taken from that table; D and trimming were inferred from the DNA. This sample comprises some 150,000 clones, around 83% of them detected only once. The biggest ten clones account for 7.2% of the sample.

About this clone: This clone's antigen is unknown. Base qualities are not at hand, and no much larger clone is one base apart.

Collaborating institutions collected whole blood in K2EDTA tubes following their own protocols. For TCRbeta analysis, collaborators shipped samples in one of three forms: frozen whole blood, isolated PBMCs, or DNA extracted from either of those sample types. The sample consisted of peripheral blood. This clonotype originated in a woman aged 45-65 years in a cohort sampled during active or convalescent COVID-19.

In nucleotides, the sequence is TGTGCCAGCAGTTCGAACAGGGATAATTCACCCCTCCACTTT. Its amino acids are CASSSNRDNSPLHF. Rearrangement joined TRBV6-6 to TRBJ1-6, and TRBD1 may be the D gene, going by 6 matching bases. Relative to germline, V is 4 bases shorter and J is 5 bases shorter, with 9 bases between their ends. Inclusive of the bounding cysteine and phenylalanine, the CDR3 is 14 residues long. CDR3 DNA only is kept here, 42 bases in frame from base 1. Sequences MNHNY (CDR1) and SVGAGI (CDR2) are obtained from the germline V gene (reference sequence).